These 14 T cell receptor beta chains were all obtained from the same sample, sequenced in a study of Graves' ophthalmopathy and Graves' hyperthyroidism. The authors amplified TCR beta CDR3 regions, and they did so from RNA transcripts for repertoire sequencing. HTBI primers were employed in first-round RT-PCR, then a second-round multiplex PCR followed. TCRdb re-derived calls from the multiplex PCR reads in MiXCR, one entry per CDR3 protein. The sample consists of 350,000 to 400,000 distinct CDR3 sequences, around 19% of them appearing once. The sample comprised peripheral blood. These receptors were collected from a woman aged 18-29 years with Graves' ophthalmopathy.

This clonotype came up many times. At one end, the junction sequence differs from germline, possibly due to a read error. The chain joins TRBV6-1 to TRBJ2-2; D is perhaps TRBD1 (5 bases). Germline V gene data show CDR1 as MNHNS and CDR2 as SASEGT. The CDR3 runs to 12 residues. CDR3 amino acids: CAVQGYPGELFF. The CDR3, as DNA: TGCGCGGTCCAGGGTTATCCCGGGGAGCTGTTTTTT.

This clonotype was detected ten times or more. V and J are TRBV7-2 and TRBJ2-5; 7 bases are a match to TRBD2. Trimming took 5 bases from V and 1 from J; bases not matched to a gene: 7. Germline V gene lookup returns CDR1 SGHTA and CDR2 FQGNSA. CDR3 length equals 15 residues. The CDR3 DNA is TGTGCCAGCAGCCTTTACACGGGGGGCCAAGAGACCCAGTACTTC. This encodes CASSLYTGGQETQYF.

Ten or more counts support this clonotype. J is TRBJ2-5 and V is TRBV27, with a tentative D call TRBD2 (7 bases). The germline CDR1 and CDR2 sequences are MNHEY and SMNVEV (reference sequence). The V end was cut by 3 bases, the J end by 4 bases, with 12 bases between. CDR3 length: 14 amino acids. Here the CDR3 DNA reads TGTGCCAGCAGTTTGCGGGGGCCCGGAGAGACCCAGTACTTC. It encodes CASSLRGPGETQYF.

This clonotype has at least ten counts. J is TRBJ1-6 and V is TRBV20-1; weak D call: TRBD1 (5 bases). The ends were cut back, 4 bases at V and 6 bases at J, with 13 bases in the middle. Per the germline V gene, CDR1 is DFQATT and CDR2 is SNEGSKA (reference sequence). The CDR3 covers 14 residues. DNA of the CDR3: TGCAGTGCTACGCGAGGGCAGGGTAATTCACCCCTCCACTTT. Translated, it gives CSATRGQGNSPLHF.

This clonotype was counted ten times or more. V is TRBV6-2 or TRBV6-3 and J is TRBJ1-1, with TRBD1 identical over 7 bases. Per germline, CDR1 MNHEY and CDR2 SVGEGT. The CDR3 spans 14 residues. Trimming at V came to 5 bases and at J to 5 bases, leaving 8 bases not matched to a gene. CDR3 loop: CASSLKGARTEAFF. In DNA form, the CDR3 reads TGTGCCAGCAGTCTAAAGGGGGCGAGGACTGAAGCTTTCTTT.

The sample holds many counts of this clonotype. This rearrangement joins TRBV10-3 to TRBJ2-5; D gene ambiguous. Germline values: CDR1 ENHRY, CDR2 SYGVKD. The CDR3 is 13 residues long. V was trimmed by 2 bases and J by 5 bases, leaving 9 bases between them. In DNA, the CDR3 is TGTGCCATCAGTGAGCAGTTGTCGGAGACCCAGTACTTC. Translation gives CAISEQLSETQYF.

V usage is TRBV28 and J usage is TRBJ2-7; D not certain. Trimming took off 3 bases at V and 1 base at J, with 13 bases between the two ends. This CDR3 has 15 amino acids. Germline loops: CDR1 MDHEN, CDR2 SYDVKM. The CDR3 nucleotides read TGTGCCAGCAGTTTCTTGGCGGAAAGGTCCTACGAGCAGTACTTC. It specifies CASSFLAERSYEQYF.

This clonotype was recorded many times. The chain recombines TRBV4-1 with TRBJ1-1; D perhaps matches TRBD1 (5 bases). The CDR3 length is 16 residues. The germline V and J ends were trimmed by 4 bases and 10 bases, with 25 bases remaining between them. CDR1 MGHRA and CDR2 YSYEKL come from the germline V gene. CDR3 region: CASSLEEGRRTGGAFF. As DNA, the CDR3 is TGCGCCAGCAGCCTAGAGGAGGGACGTAGAACCGGGGGAGCTTTCTTT.

This clonotype was recorded at least ten times. The chain is built from TRBV19 and TRBJ2-7; D ambiguous. Germline-derived CDR1 and CDR2 are LNHDA and SQIVND (reference sequence). V was shortened by 7 bases and J by 3 bases, with 7 bases between the two germline ends. This CDR3 comprises 11 residues. The CDR3 protein is CASKNGYEQYF. CDR3 DNA sequence: TGTGCCAGTAAGAACGGCTACGAGCAGTACTTC.

The chain has TRBV6-1 and TRBJ1-2; the D gene is possibly TRBD1 (5 bases). Germline CDR1 MNHNS, CDR2 SASEGT. V lost 6 bases and J lost 6, with 17 bases in between. The CDR3 totals 14 residues. The CDR3: CASSPGTFNHGYTF. Written as DNA, the CDR3 is TGTGCCAGCAGCCCCGGGACTTTTAATCATGGCTACACCTTC.

This clonotype occurred many times. The rearrangement joins TRBV28 to TRBJ1-3; TRBD1 aligns across 7 bases. CDR3 length: 15 residues. The germline V gene encodes CDR1 MDHEN and CDR2 SYDVKM. The trim removed 5 bases at V and 0 bases at J, leaving 4 bases unmatched. CDR3 bases: TGTGCCAGCAGTGAGGGACAGCTCTCTGGAAACACCATATATTTT. Encoded protein: CASSEGQLSGNTIYF. The variable domain in full, completed from reference TRBV28 and TRBJ1-3, reads DVKVTQSSRYLVKRTGEKVFLECVQDMDHENMFWYRQDPGLGLRLIYFSYDVKMKEKGDIPEGYSVSREKKERFSLILESASTNQTSMYLCASSEGQLSGNTIYFGEGSWLTVV.

This clonotype was found many times. This rearrangement joins TRBV6-2 or TRBV6-3 to TRBJ2-7; possibly TRBD2 for D (5 bases). The length of the CDR3 is 16 residues. Germline CDR1 and CDR2: MNHEY and SVGEGT. V was clipped by 2 bases and J by 5 bases, with 19 bases between them. CDR3 sequence: CASSYEDSQPGDEQYF. CDR3 nucleotide sequence: TGTGCCAGCAGTTACGAGGACTCCCAGCCTGGAGACGAGCAGTACTTC.

This clonotype occurred many times. This chain's CDR3 is CASSGQTSGNTIYF. DNA for the CDR3: TGTGCCAGCAGCGGACAGACCTCTGGAAACACCATATATTTT. This chain joins TRBV12-3 or TRBV12-4 and TRBJ1-3; weak D call: TRBD1 (6 bases). The CDR3 extends over 14 amino acids. V lost 6 bases, J lost 0 bases, and 9 bases lay in between.

This clonotype was counted at least ten times. J is TRBJ1-1 and V is TRBV7-2; D unclear. CDR1 is SGHTA and CDR2 is FQGNSA in the germline V gene. The germline V and J ends were trimmed by 4 bases and 4 bases, with 7 bases remaining between them. The CDR3 runs to 12 residues. For the CDR3, the DNA is TGTGCCAGCAGCTCGGCTCGCACTGAAGCTTTCTTT. Its translation: CASSSARTEAFF.